Sequencing of this TCR beta chain was carried out in a study of T cell changes during pregnancy in multiple sclerosis. This CDR3 region has 14 residues. Germline V gene sequence: CDR1 SGHAT, CDR2 FQNNGV. V was pared by 1 base and J by 8 bases, with 9 bases between. Method: immunoSEQ multiplex PCR; TCRdb's copy keeps in-frame clones and lacks some. The sample gives fewer than 150,000 clones, roughly 97% of which show up once; 0.44% is in the top ten. Source: peripheral blood, taken after pregnancy. The chain is built from TRBV11-2 and TRBJ1-6; D perhaps matches TRBD1 (5 bases). The sequence was obtained from a female donor with multiple sclerosis, enrolled in a pregnancy study. The CDR3 DNA reads as TGTGCCAGCAGCTTAGGGGGGGGTCATTCACCCCTCCACTTT. Its translation is CASSLGGGHSPLHF.